The text below deals with one T cell receptor beta chain. These data originate in a study of blood T cell repertoires in COVID-19. Overall study context: Sources were T cells, B-cell-depleted T cells, or PBMCs; the material itself was cDNA or gDNA.

Source study methods: How many nucleated cells were present was estimated from reference gene primer amplification. This table comes from immunoSEQ multiplex PCR, and its TCRdb copy is limited to in-frame clones, with some not included. From that table come the V and J calls and clone size; the DNA was used to work out D and trimming. The sample has 110,000 or so clones, approximately 80% seen once. The CDR3 extends over 18 amino acids. Germline CDR1 is SGHAT and CDR2 is FQNNGV. V was clipped by 3 bases and J by 6 bases; unmatched bases: 9. Sample: peripheral blood. The V gene is TRBV11-2, the J gene TRBJ2-1, with TRBD2 matching 15 bases. This receptor was taken from a man over 45 with acute or convalescent COVID-19. CDR3 DNA sequence: TGTGCCAGCAGCTTCGGACTAGCGGGGGGGACATGGTTCAATGAGCAGTTCTTC. Amino acids: CASSFGLAGGTWFNEQFF.